The rows below give T cell receptor beta chains drawn from one sample of a study of blood T cell repertoires in COVID-19. TCRdb's table, derived via immunoSEQ multiplex PCR, lists solely in-frame clones and lacks some. The sample contains more than 250,000 clones, 70% to 90% of which appear only once. The specimen sequenced was peripheral blood. These receptors were obtained from a woman aged 25-40 years who had recovered from COVID-19. CDR3s include the opening cysteine and the closing phenylalanine or tryptophan. Each record gives: J gene, clone size, D gene, V gene, CDR3 protein, CDR3 DNA. The D gene is left open where the match is weak. Size values are once, few and many counts, or a class for expanded clones, and some rows have none.

TRBJ1-1 | . | TRBD1 | TRBV7-9 | CASSPLRGMNTEAFF | TGTGCCAGCAGCCCACTCAGGGGGATGAACACTGAAGCTTTCTTT
TRBJ2-6 | . | . | TRBV18 | CASSPGQAGANVLTF | TGTGCCAGCTCACCAGGGCAGGCGGGGGCCAACGTCCTGACTTTC
TRBJ1-1 | . | . | TRBV19 | CASSWGGFTEAFF | TGTGCCAGTAGCTGGGGGGGTTTCACTGAAGCTTTCTTT
TRBJ2-2 | . | . | TRBV27 | CASSFWTGGTGELFF | TGTGCCAGCAGTTTCTGGACAGGAGGGACCGGGGAGCTGTTTTTT
TRBJ2-2 | . | TRBD1 | TRBV7-3 | CASSPIPGQVDTGELFF | TGTGCCAGCAGCCCCATCCCGGGACAGGTGGACACCGGGGAGCTGTTTTTT
TRBJ2-3 | . | TRBD2 | TRBV7-2 | CASSPSGGVGTDTQYF | TGTGCCAGCAGCCCGAGCGGGGGGGTCGGCACAGATACGCAGTATTTT
TRBJ2-7 | . | . | TRBV7-2 | CASSVAGKQYF | TGTGCCAGCAGCGTCGCGGGAAAGCAGTACTTC
TRBJ1-6 | . | . | TRBV11-2 | CASSPQGTGVSPLHF | TGTGCCAGCAGCCCACAAGGAACGGGGGTTTCACCCCTCCACTTT
TRBJ2-3 | . | . | TRBV4-1 | CASSQGGFYLGTDTQYF | TGCGCCAGCAGCCAAGGCGGGTTCTATTTGGGCACAGATACGCAGTATTTT
TRBJ1-6 | . | . | TRBV27 | CASSLQDSPLHF | TGTGCCAGCAGTTTACAGGATTCACCCCTCCACTTT
TRBJ2-3 | once | TRBD2 | TRBV7-2 | CASSVTSGRGGTDTQYF | TGTGCCAGCAGCGTAACTAGCGGGAGAGGGGGCACAGATACGCAGTATTTT
TRBJ2-2 | . | . | TRBV18 | CASSPYASLTGELFF | TGTGCCAGCTCACCATATGCAAGCTTGACCGGGGAGCTGTTTTTT
TRBJ1-1 | . | . | TRBV6-5 | CASSRGGNTEAFF | TGTGCCAGCAGCAGGGGTGGGAACACTGAAGCTTTCTTT
TRBJ2-7 | once | . | TRBV4-2 | CASSQEFSGSSYEQYF | TGTGCCAGCAGCCAAGAGTTTAGCGGAAGCTCCTACGAGCAGTACTTC
TRBJ2-2 | . | . | TRBV6-5 | CASTTDRNTGELFF | TGTGCCAGCACTACGGACAGGAACACCGGGGAGCTGTTTTTT
TRBJ2-1 | once | . | TRBV5-8 | CASSLVTGYNEQFF | TGTGCCAGCAGCTTGGTAACAGGGTACAATGAGCAGTTCTTC
TRBJ2-2 | . | . | TRBV5-1 | CASSLATNTGELFF | TGCGCCAGCAGCTTGGCCACGAACACCGGGGAGCTGTTTTTT
TRBJ2-7 | few | . | TRBV19 | CASSTLGGRSDEQYF | TGTGCCAGTTCGACCCTGGGGGGTAGGAGCGACGAGCAGTACTTC
TRBJ1-3 | . | . | TRBV19 | CASRQTRQEGGNTIYF | TGTGCCAGTAGGCAAACCCGACAGGAAGGTGGAAACACCATATATTTT
TRBJ1-1 | . | TRBD1 | TRBV5-1 | CASSASTGRTEAFF | TGCGCCAGCAGCGCCTCGACAGGGAGGACTGAAGCTTTCTTT
TRBJ2-7 | . | TRBD1 | TRBV2 | CASSYQGAGEQYF | TGTGCCAGCAGTTATCAGGGGGCAGGGGAGCAGTACTTC
TRBJ2-5 | . | TRBD2 | TRBV6-2/TRBV6-3 | CASSYSIAGGAYQETQYF | TGTGCCAGCAGTTACTCGATAGCGGGAGGGGCGTACCAAGAGACCCAGTACTTC
TRBJ2-7 | . | TRBD1 | TRBV5-6 | CASSWDSSYEQYF | TGTGCCAGCAGCTGGGACAGTTCCTACGAGCAGTACTTC
TRBJ2-7 | . | TRBD2 | TRBV7-2 | CASSLGSGGSYEQYF | TGTGCCAGCAGCTTAGGGAGCGGGGGCTCCTACGAGCAGTACTTC
TRBJ2-5 | . | . | TRBV5-8 | CASSLASLQETQYF | TGTGCCAGCAGCTTGGCCAGTCTCCAAGAGACCCAGTACTTC
TRBJ1-1 | . | TRBD1 | TRBV4-2 | CASSQGQGEESAEAFF | TGTGCCAGCAGCCAAGGACAGGGAGAAGAATCCGCTGAAGCTTTCTTT
TRBJ1-1 | . | . | TRBV7-9 | CASSPPGAGNTEAFF | TGTGCCAGCAGCCCGCCAGGGGCAGGGAACACTGAAGCTTTCTTT
TRBJ2-6 | . | . | TRBV4-1 | CASSQVTASSGANVLTF | TGCGCCAGCAGCCAAGTCACAGCCAGCTCTGGGGCCAACGTCCTGACTTTC
TRBJ1-1 | . | . | TRBV5-4 | CASSNGWRVNTEAFF | TGTGCCAGCAGCAATGGGTGGAGGGTGAACACTGAAGCTTTCTTT
TRBJ2-7 | . | TRBD1 | TRBV5-1 | CASSPLGQLGEQYF | TGCGCCAGCAGCCCGCTGGGACAGTTGGGCGAGCAGTACTTC
TRBJ2-7 | . | . | TRBV12-3/TRBV12-4 | CASSRGIHYEQYF | TGTGCCAGCAGTCGAGGGATTCACTACGAGCAGTACTTC
TRBJ2-1 | . | . | TRBV4-2 | CASSQGGNEQFF | TGTGCCAGCAGCCAGGGGGGCAATGAGCAGTTCTTC
TRBJ2-3 | . | TRBD2 | TRBV19 | CASRWASGSTDTQYF | TGTGCCAGTAGGTGGGCTAGCGGTAGCACAGATACGCAGTATTTT
TRBJ2-1 | . | . | TRBV12-3/TRBV12-4 | CASRLYNEQFF | TGTGCCAGCAGGCTATACAATGAGCAGTTCTTC
TRBJ2-7 | . | TRBD1 | TRBV5-1 | CASSSGQGFSYEQYF | TGCGCCAGCAGCTCGGGACAGGGGTTTTCCTACGAGCAGTACTTC
TRBJ1-2 | . | TRBD1 | TRBV3-1/TRBV3-2 | CASSPRTGNYGYTF | TGTGCCAGCAGCCCTCGGACAGGGAACTATGGCTACACCTTC
TRBJ2-7 | . | . | TRBV7-2 | CASSLGLGVYEQYF | TGTGCCAGCAGCTTGGGACTGGGGGTTTACGAGCAGTACTTC
TRBJ1-2 | . | TRBD1 | TRBV6-5 | CASSRNPQGAHGYTF | TGTGCCAGCAGCCGTAACCCTCAGGGGGCGCATGGCTACACCTTC
TRBJ1-1 | . | . | TRBV11-2 | CASSFHRELNTEAFF | TGTGCCAGCAGCTTTCACCGGGAGCTCAACACTGAAGCTTTCTTT
TRBJ1-1 | . | . | TRBV6-5 | CASSYSGLAEAFF | TGTGCCAGCAGTTACTCTGGTTTAGCTGAAGCTTTCTTT
TRBJ2-1 | . | . | TRBV6-2/TRBV6-3 | CASSSKGAYNEQFF | TGTGCCAGCAGTTCCAAGGGGGCCTACAATGAGCAGTTCTTC
TRBJ2-7 | once | TRBD2 | TRBV10-3 | CAIRPGTSGSYEQYF | TGTGCCATCAGGCCCGGGACTAGCGGCTCCTACGAGCAGTACTTC
TRBJ1-5 | . | TRBD1 | TRBV5-1 | CASSRTGDSNQPQHF | TGCGCCAGCAGCAGGACAGGGGATAGCAATCAGCCCCAGCATTTT
TRBJ1-6 | . | . | TRBV19 | CATHSGGFERFYNSPLHF | TGTGCCACCCACAGCGGGGGTTTTGAAAGATTCTATAATTCACCCCTCCACTTT
TRBJ2-5 | . | TRBD2 | TRBV6-5 | CASSYGAGLGETQYF | TGTGCCAGCAGTTACGGAGCGGGGCTCGGGGAGACCCAGTACTTC
TRBJ2-7 | many | . | TRBV2 | CASSEALLSRDYEQYF | TGTGCCAGCAGTGAAGCGCTTCTGTCCAGGGACTACGAGCAGTACTTC
TRBJ1-2 | once | TRBD1 | TRBV4-3 | CASSQEGGGQAPVF | TGCGCCAGCAGCCAAGAGGGGGGAGGACAGGCCCCCGTCTTC
TRBJ1-1 | few | TRBD1 | TRBV7-9 | CASSQGGTEAFF | TGTGCCAGCAGCCAGGGGGGCACTGAAGCTTTCTTT
TRBJ2-3 | . | TRBD2 | TRBV5-4 | CASSGGLAADTDTQYF | TGTGCCAGCAGCGGGGGACTAGCGGCCGACACAGATACGCAGTATTTT
TRBJ1-1 | . | TRBD1 | TRBV10-1 | CARPQGAGGNTEAFF | TGCGCCAGACCGCAGGGGGCCGGAGGGAACACTGAAGCTTTCTTT